The 22 T cell receptor beta chains below come from one sample, sequenced in a study of monozygotic twins with inflammatory bowel disease. TCRdb reprocessed the 5' RACE reads, with one entry per CDR3 protein and no DNA. In all, the sample yields fewer than 200,000 distinct CDR3 sequences. The sequenced material came from blood. The receptors here all came from a human donor with ulcerative colitis or Crohn's disease, or a healthy co-twin of an affected twin (not recorded which).

The J gene is TRBJ2-7, the V gene TRBV7-8. This CDR3 has 13 residues. Germline CDR1 is SGHVS and CDR2 is FQNEAQ. This CDR3 is CASSRAAHYEQYF.

The rearrangement links TRBV24-1 to TRBJ2-1; as DNA is missing, the TRBD1 call by TCRdb cannot be tested. CDR3 length equals 16 residues. Germline V CDR1 and CDR2: KGHDR, SFDVKD. CDR3 sequence reads: CATSDPGTGDYNEQFF.

The chain employs TRBV24-1 and TRBJ1-5. CDR3 length equals 16 residues. Germline V lookup: CDR1 KGHDR, CDR2 SFDVKD. CDR3: CATSDLSQPDGQPQHF.

V is TRBV6-1 and J is TRBJ2-5; TCRdb names TRBD1, which stays unverified in the absence of DNA. From germline, CDR1 is MNHNS and CDR2 SASEGT. This CDR3 comprises 14 residues. CDR3 sequence reads: CASRDRVLSETQYF.

The J gene is TRBJ2-2, the V gene TRBV5-5. CDR3 length: 15 amino acids. Germline assignment: CDR1 SGHKS and CDR2 YYEKEE (reference sequence). The CDR3 spells CASSTSTSRTGELFF.

V gene TRBV7-9 combines with J gene TRBJ2-1. Germline CDR1 reads SEHNR; CDR2 reads FQNEAQ (reference sequence). The CDR3 covers 14 residues. The CDR3 protein is CASSLEGPYNEQFF.

The chain has TRBV28 and TRBJ2-3. The CDR3 is 14 amino acids. The germline V gene has CDR1 MDHEN and CDR2 SYDVKM. The CDR3 spells CASSLGDRTDTQYF.

V is TRBV7-2 and J is TRBJ1-5; the D gene TCRdb calls, TRBD1, cannot be checked with no DNA. Germline CDR1 and CDR2: SGHTA and FQGNSA. The CDR3 consists of 15 residues. The chain's CDR3 is CASSLDGQGDQPQHF.

V and J are TRBV5-1 and TRBJ2-7; the TRBD1 assignment by TCRdb is unverifiable without DNA. Germline CDR1 is SGHRS and CDR2 is YFSETQ. The CDR3 has 15 residues. This CDR3 is CASSSSDRGLYEQYF. The variable domain in full, completed from reference TRBV5-1 and TRBJ2-7, reads KAGVTQTPRYLIKTRGQQVTLSCSPISGHRSVSWYQQTPGQGLQFLFEYFSETQRNKGNFPGRFSGRQFSNSRSEMNVSTLELGDSALYLCASSSSDRGLYEQYFGPGTRLTVT.

The chain combines TRBV6-1 with TRBJ2-1. Germline V gene data show CDR1 as MNHNS and CDR2 as SASEGT. This CDR3 is 13 amino acids long. This chain's CDR3 is CASSEVILGEQFF.

The rearrangement links TRBV7-3 to TRBJ1-2. Germline CDR1 is SGHTA and CDR2 is FQGTGA. This CDR3 region has 16 residues. The CDR3 sequence is CASSPRGGGLQYGYTF.

The genes are TRBV7-9 and TRBJ2-5; the TCRdb D gene call, TRBD2, has no DNA to confirm it. Per germline, CDR1 SEHNR and CDR2 FQNEAQ (reference sequence). This CDR3 spans 17 amino acids. The CDR3 region is CASSTPRTSGSQETQYF.

The chain employs TRBV24-1 and TRBJ2-7; the D call from TCRdb, TRBD1, cannot be confirmed without DNA. The CDR3 sequence is 18 residues long. Germline V gene lookup returns CDR1 KGHDR and CDR2 SFDVKD. CDR3 amino acids: CATSDHPGQAGVAYEQYF.

J is TRBJ2-1 and V is TRBV10-3; TCRdb's D call, TRBD2, is unchecked because there is no DNA. The CDR3 loop spans 14 amino acids. Per germline, CDR1 ENHRY and CDR2 SYGVKD. The chain's CDR3 is CASVGLAGDDEQFF.

The rearrangement uses TRBV10-3 and TRBJ2-2; lacking DNA, the TRBD2 call made by TCRdb goes unchecked. This CDR3 is built from 14 residues. Germline lookup yields CDR1 ENHRY and CDR2 SYGVKD. Here the CDR3 reads CAISQLAGTGELFF.

The chain recombines TRBV7-2 with TRBJ2-7; TCRdb selects TRBD2, and the lack of DNA leaves this call unchecked. The CDR3 runs to 15 residues. CDR1 SGHTA and CDR2 FQGNSA come from the germline V gene. The chain's CDR3 is CASSRLAGELYEQYF. The whole variable domain, filled in from reference TRBV7-2 and TRBJ2-7, reads GAGVSQSPSNKVTEKGKDVELRCDPISGHTALYWYRQSLGQGLEFLIYFQGNSAPDKSGLPSDRFSAERTGGSVSTLTIQRTQQEDSAVYLCASSRLAGELYEQYFGPGTRLTVT.

The CDR3 spells CASSLQGMNTEAFF. The chain employs TRBV7-6 and TRBJ1-1; TCRdb designates TRBD1, a call that cannot be tested without DNA. CDR1 SGHVS and CDR2 FNYEAQ come from the germline V gene. CDR3 length: 14 residues.

V and J are TRBV12-3 or TRBV12-4 and TRBJ2-7; the D call of TRBD2 rests on TCRdb alone, since no DNA is present to check it. The CDR3 consists of 14 residues. The CDR3 loop is CASSRRAEAYEQYF.

The J gene is TRBJ1-2, the V gene TRBV12-3 or TRBV12-4; there is no DNA to check the TCRdb D call of TRBD1. This CDR3 is 14 amino acids long. The chain's CDR3 is CASTPDWGESGYTF.

The V gene is TRBV6-5, the J gene TRBJ2-7. Germline V gene data show CDR1 as MNHEY and CDR2 as SVGAGI. The CDR3 runs 14 residues. The CDR3 sequence: CASSYSDLNYEQYF.

The V gene is TRBV5-5, the J gene TRBJ2-1; the TCRdb D gene call, TRBD1, has no DNA to confirm it. The germline gives CDR1 SGHKS, CDR2 YYEKEE (reference sequence). The CDR3 totals 13 residues. CDR3: CASSLGTDRVLFF. The full variable domain, its missing parts supplied by reference TRBV5-5 and TRBJ2-1, is DAGVTQSPTHLIKTRGQQVTLRCSPISGHKSVSWYQQVLGQGPQFIFQYYEKEERGRGNFPDRFSARQFPNYSSELNVNALLLGDSALYLCASSLGTDRVLFFGPGTRLTVL.

This chain links TRBV7-9 with TRBJ1-3. The CDR3 length is 14 residues. CDR1 and CDR2 from the germline V gene are SEHNR and FQNEAQ (reference sequence). The CDR3 spells CASSPTLSGNTIYF.